Listed below are T cell receptor beta chains from one sample, sequenced in a study of blood T cells in healthy people across ages. TCRdb recomputed calls from the 5' RACE reads with MiXCR, one row per CDR3 protein. The top ten hold 0.65% to 0.75% of the sample, which has around 1,000,000 distinct CDR3 sequences, 25% seen once. These records were also assigned to another study, of T cells of mothers and their children.

Material for sequencing was blood. These receptors were collected from a girl aged 2 to 10 in good health. CDR3s leave out the opening cysteine and the closing phenylalanine or tryptophan. Expanded clones get a size class; other rows say once, few or many, or leave the size out.

j_call,cdr3_length,v_call,clone_size,cdr3_aa
TRBJ1-1,6,TRBV29-1,few,SVGGAF
TRBJ2-3,13,TRBV18,.,ASSPVGILTDTQY
TRBJ2-3,11,TRBV10-3,few,ASDRPRTDTQY
TRBJ2-5,13,TRBV6-5,few,ASRMDWEAQETQY
.,11,TRBV12-5,.,ASGARDGNEQF
.,9,TRBV29-1,few,SVCVGETQY
TRBJ1-5,13,TRBV19,few,ASKRGVYPDQPQH
TRBJ2-7,17,TRBV6-5,.,ASSYPSSGTSGNTYEQY
TRBJ2-3,11,TRBV20-1,.,SARSVSTDTQY
TRBJ2-2,10,TRBV29-1,few,SVAEATGELF
TRBJ2-4,9,TRBV20-1,.,SARYRGTQY
TRBJ2-7,13,TRBV12-3/TRBV12-4,few,ASRAGQGVRYEQY
TRBJ2-5,13,TRBV28,.,ASKPQTGGLETQY
TRBJ1-4,13,TRBV5-6,.,ASSFRQAMNEKLF
TRBJ2-5,11,TRBV28,few,ASSYRPEETQY
.,13,TRBV2,.,ASRPLDKLNNEQF
.,13,TRBV20-1,few,SATSRNRTPYEQY
TRBJ2-5,12,TRBV27,few,ASSSYDGQETQY
.,14,TRBV20-1,few,SASDTQQGVQETQY
.,11,TRBV19,.,ASTTGNQNEQY
TRBJ2-5,15,TRBV7-2,.,ASSLVYRGGPGETQY
TRBJ2-4,11,TRBV6-1,.,ASGDKAKNIQY
TRBJ1-1,11,TRBV28,.,ASRLGMNTEAF
TRBJ1-1,13,TRBV7-9,.,ASSPMLGLETEAF
TRBJ1-2,13,TRBV7-9,.,ASSLLGQTNYGYT
TRBJ1-1,13,TRBV20-1,.,SGWGPGQPGGEAF
TRBJ1-2,12,TRBV9,once,ASSVAREKYGYT
TRBJ1-1,12,TRBV27,.,ASSSIPGNTEAF
TRBJ1-4,16,TRBV5-1,.,ASSSPGQGNATNEKLF
TRBJ2-1,13,TRBV29-1,few,SVLGLAGVYNEQF
TRBJ1-2,13,TRBV27,.,ASSLLRTGYYGYT
TRBJ1-4,14,TRBV11-3,.,ASSLASDRGDEKLF
TRBJ2-1,12,TRBV4-1,.,ASSQEAAHNEQF
TRBJ2-2,17,TRBV6-5,.,ASSYSIAGGGTNTGELF
.,11,TRBV13,many,ASRKGGDYEQY
TRBJ2-1,14,TRBV27,few,ASSLSIGSSRNEQF
TRBJ2-7,12,TRBV5-6,.,ASSLSAGVHEQY
TRBJ1-2,13,TRBV5-4,.,ASSAVTGGGYGYT
TRBJ2-7,12,TRBV29-1,.,SVYSGGPVHEQY
TRBJ2-7,12,TRBV3-1,many,ASSPGLLSYEQY
TRBJ2-2,12,TRBV6-5,.,ASRGAVIHGELF
TRBJ2-5,12,TRBV29-1,.,SVLPISGSETQY
TRBJ2-6,13,TRBV25-1,many,ASSGGANGANVLT
TRBJ2-5,11,TRBV15,.,ATSTSYQETQY
TRBJ2-1,10,TRBV6-5,.,ASLGQDNEQF
TRBJ1-5,13,TRBV12-3/TRBV12-4,.,ASSFAAGQHQPQH
TRBJ2-3,13,TRBV6-2/TRBV6-3,.,ASRPWTGSTDTQY
TRBJ1-4,13,TRBV4-3,few,ASSQDYRIDEKLF
TRBJ2-5,13,TRBV6-5,.,ASSESGGEQETQY
TRBJ2-5,12,TRBV3-1,.,ASSQDPYLETQY
TRBJ1-1,12,TRBV4-3,many,ASSQDAGKDGAF
TRBJ1-1,8,TRBV29-1,few,SVVGFEAF